This T cell receptor (beta chain) was obtained from a study of early T cells in non-severe SARS-CoV-2 infection. Study-wide context: Sequencing targeted bulk RNA from unsorted whole blood, leaving chains unpaired.

Deletions cut 6 bases from V and 3 bases from J, with 14 bases between. CDR3 length: 14 amino acids. This clonotype was seen a handful of times. Molecules of cDNA were individually given unique molecular identifiers that were attached to them. TCRdb redid the calling of the 5' RACE reads with MiXCR, one entry per CDR3 protein. Of approximately 97,000 distinct CDR3 sequences in the sample, around 12% were seen once. The chain links TRBV12-3 or TRBV12-4 to TRBJ1-1, with D unclear. The sequence derives from an adult who was a healthcare worker with PCR-confirmed SARS-CoV-2 infection or an uninfected control (not recorded which). The sample comprised whole blood. The DNA of the CDR3 is TGTGCCAGCAGCCATGAGGGAAAGGACACTGAAGCTTTCTTT. Translating gives CASSHEGKDTEAFF.